This TCR beta chain was found in a study of T-cell reconstitution after alpha-beta-depleted transplantation in children. Study-level results: Newly generated T cells supplied most T-cell counts and diversity one year post-transplant.

Unique molecular identifiers featured in how the TCRbeta library was prepared. MiXCR was run by TCRdb on the PCR reads, yielding one entry per CDR3 protein. The repertoire has hundreds of thousands of distinct CDR3 sequences, around 13% of them found once; the top ten carry about 0.79%. On this clonotype itself: Its antigen is not identified.

J gave up 2 bases and V 0 bases, and 7 bases lay outside the gene matches. Germline CDR1 and CDR2: SGHRS and YFSETQ. This CDR3 is built from 17 residues. The gene calls are TRBV5-1 and TRBJ2-5; 10 nucleotides line up with TRBD2. This TCR came from a girl aged 2 to 9 with congenital amegakaryocytic thrombocytopenia, due to receive a stem cell transplant. The starting material was PBMCs, obtained before TCRalphabeta/CD19-depleted stem cell transplant. CDR3 nucleotides: TGCGCCAGCAGCTTGGTCGGTAGCGGGGGGTTTCAAGAGACCCAGTACTTC. Its translation is CASSLVGSGGFQETQYF.